This TCR beta chain is drawn from a study of cytotoxic CD8 clonotypes in ibrutinib-treated CLL. Across the study: The samples contained around 250,000 productive templates on average. They also contained an average of about 91,000 productive rearrangements.

In the case of this clone: Its specificity is unknown.

Sequencing was designed to attain a depth spanning 1 in 200,000 to 1 in 1 million T cells. Assay used: immunoSEQ multiplex PCR; TCRdb lists only in-frame clones, some missing. The top ten clones hold 5.7% of a sample with over 65,000 clones, 68% of them seen once. Deletions cut 8 bases from V and 3 bases from J, with 20 bases between. The CDR3 totals 16 residues. In germline, CDR1 is MNHEY, CDR2 SMNVEV (reference sequence). Around 2 micrograms of genomic DNA from cryopreserved PBMCs went into TCR beta libraries. General observations from the study: In comparison with age-matched healthy donors, baseline clonality was higher and tracked circulating CD8+ T-cell counts.

The sequencing used PBMCs, collected after 12 months of ibrutinib treatment. The source of this sequence is a human donor with chronic lymphocytic leukemia. The rearrangement links TRBV27 to TRBJ1-5, with a possible D match to TRBD1 (6 bases). The CDR3 DNA follows: TGTGCCAGCGGGTCAATATTGGGGGGCATCAATCAGCCCCAGCATTTT. It specifies CASGSILGGINQPQHF.